The present entry profiles one T cell receptor beta chain with its context. What it binds is not known. This sample is part of a study of cytomegalovirus exposure and HLA in healthy donors. Study-wide background: Early on, a data release was issued that held 80 million or so unique TCRs from HLA-typed donors.

Germline CDR1 reads MDHEN; CDR2 reads SYDVKM. This CDR3 comprises 13 residues. Between the trimmed V and J ends, which lost 6 bases and 4 bases, there was a span of 12 bases. Findings and limits, study-wide: Several top significant clusters appeared, in a later analysis, to be linked to common viral pathogens. In a later analysis, DRB1 alleles had the most associated TCRs; HLA-C alleles the fewest. There were some V segments, including TRBV6-2 and TRBV6-3, excluded as indistinguishable.

Use of 60 Vbeta and 13 Jbeta primers characterized the PCR. Libraries were prepared by immunoSEQ multiplex PCR; TCRdb keeps only in-frame clonotypes and omits some of them. The table has approximately 100,000 clones, roughly 70% seen once. This chain connects TRBV28 to TRBJ1-2, with D perhaps matching TRBD1 (5 bases). Source material: PBMCs. This receptor was taken from a man aged 35 to 55 in good health and CMV-seronegative. CDR3 amino acids: CASRPRVPYGYTF. The CDR3 bases are TGTGCCAGCAGACCCAGGGTCCCCTATGGCTACACCTTC.